This TCR beta chain was obtained from a study of T cell repertoires in cytomegalovirus infection. The CDR3 sequence is 15 residues long. The ends were cut back, 5 bases at V and 7 bases at J, with 21 bases in the middle. Germline-derived CDR1 and CDR2 are SGHTA and FQGNSA. The table lists this clonotype with many counts. TCRdb reprocessed the reads via MiXCR and lists one record per CDR3 protein. The repertoire holds some 200,000 distinct CDR3 sequences, with approximately 9.6% as singletons. The genes are TRBV7-2 and TRBJ2-7; D possibly matches TRBD1 or TRBD2 (6 bases each). This sequence was found in a human donor in good health (CMV status not recorded). Some clones in this sample may be carry-over from other donors' samples. Specimen: PBMCs. The chain's CDR3 is CASSRGGGLGGEQYF. The CDR3 DNA reads TGTGCCAGCAGCCGAGGAGGGGGGTTGGGGGGTGAGCAGTACTTC.